This TCR beta chain appears in the sequencing data of a study of PD-1 blockade in classical Hodgkin lymphoma. Germline CDR1 reads SGHVS; CDR2 reads FQNEAQ. V was clipped by 1 base and J by 3 bases, with 19 bases between them. The CDR3 is 18 amino acids. The assay was immunoSEQ multiplex PCR, and TCRdb's table has in-frame clones only and misses some. This table holds around 20,000 clones, approximately 81% found once. In every patient, relapse followed autologous stem cell transplantation, while exposure to brentuximab vedotin differed. The sequenced sample was peripheral blood mononuclear cells (PBMCs), obtained before the second cycle of nivolumab. The chain recombines TRBV7-8 with TRBJ2-1; possibly TRBD2 for D (6 bases). The origin of this receptor is a human donor with classical Hodgkin lymphoma. The CDR3 sequence is CASSLGSWRGMGYNEQFF. Here the CDR3 DNA reads TGTGCCAGCAGCTTAGGCTCGTGGCGGGGAATGGGCTACAATGAGCAGTTCTTC.